This T cell receptor (beta chain) emerged from a study of glioma-infiltrating T cells after dendritic cell vaccination. Across the whole study: Glioblastoma patients came from Phase I and II dendritic cell vaccination trials. At biweekly intervals, patients got three intradermal dendritic cell vaccine injections. Study-level points and caveats: Complete blood and tumor specimen sets were limited to few patients.

Turning to this clone: Antigen specificity is unknown.

Time point here: after dendritic cell vaccination, including at tumor progression/relapse. Assay used: immunoSEQ multiplex PCR; TCRdb lists only in-frame clones, some missing. The table records fewer than 70,000 clones, approximately 81% of them present only once. This sequence originates from a human donor with glioblastoma. The sequencing here drew on blood, taken after dendritic cell vaccination.

CDR3 sequence reads: CASSHLPGDSYSYEQYF. DNA of the CDR3: TGCGCCAGCAGCCATCTACCCGGAGACTCCTATTCCTACGAGCAGTACTTC. This chain joins TRBV5-1 and TRBJ2-7; D is undetermined. Germline V gene lookup returns CDR1 SGHRS and CDR2 YFSETQ. The CDR3 has 17 residues. Trimming shortened V by 4 bases and J by 1 base, and 21 bases separated the two germline ends.